The 6 T cell receptor beta chains below all came from one sample that was sequenced in a study of molecular identifiers for immune sequencing clone quantification. One entry per CDR3 protein results from TCRdb running MiXCR on the PCR reads. The sample carries 50,000 or so distinct CDR3 sequences, 20% to 25% recorded once. The sequenced sample consisted of naive CD8+ T cells from blood, with Jurkat cell RNA spiked in. Specified subset: FACS-sorted CD8+CD4-CCR7+CD45RA+ naive T cells. The receptors here all came from a human donor in good health. Some libraries in this study had Jurkat cell RNA spiked in.

Concerning this clonotype itself: This may arise from a read error, as a much more abundant clone is one base away. V and J are TRBV4-1 and TRBJ2-2; the D gene is possibly TRBD1 (6 bases). Per germline, CDR1 MGHRA and CDR2 YSYEKL. The CDR3 sequence is 15 residues long. CDR3 bases: TGCGCCCGCAGCCTCGTGACAGGAAATACCGGGGAGCTGTTTTTT. Translated: CARSLVTGNTGELFF.

Worth noting for this clonotype: A much larger clone differs by one base, so this may be a read error. The J gene is TRBJ1-5, the V gene TRBV27; 9 bases match TRBD1. The CDR3 covers 13 residues. Germline V gene lookup returns CDR1 MNHEY and CDR2 SMNVEV (reference sequence). CDR3 sequence: CASRGQGLQPQRF. CDR3 DNA: TGTGCCAGCAGGGGACAGGGACTTCAGCCCCAGCGTTTT.

In this sample, this clonotype turned up a few times. At one of its ends the junction is not consistent with the germline gene, which may arise from a read error. The chain joins TRBV13 to TRBJ1-6; D possibly corresponds to TRBD1 (5 bases). The CDR3 extends over 18 amino acids. CDR1 and CDR2 (germline): PRHDT, FYEKMQ (reference sequence). DNA for the CDR3: TGTGCCGGCAGCTATTTTGCGGGGCAGGAGGTTTATAATTCACCCCTCCACTTT. Its translation is CAGSYFAGQEVYNSPLHF.

On this clonotype itself: This CDR3 fails to terminate in the conserved phenylalanine or tryptophan, so it likely reflects a read error. V is TRBV5-1 and J is TRBJ2-7, with D possibly TRBD1 on 5 matching bases. The CDR3 length is 14 residues. Germline V CDR1 and CDR2: SGHRS, YFSETQ. With 4 bases removed from V and 0 bases from J, the gap between germline ends came to 11 bases. CDR3 residues: CASSPTGNSYEQYL. The CDR3 nucleotides are TGCGCCAGCAGCCCTACAGGAAACTCCTACGAGCAGTACCTC.

At least ten counts were recorded for this clonotype. The rearrangement uses TRBV19 and TRBJ2-2; D perhaps matches TRBD1 (5 bases). The CDR3 loop spans 12 amino acids. Germline V CDR1 and CDR2: LNHDA, SQIVND (reference sequence). With 5 bases removed from V and 9 bases from J, the gap between germline ends came to 10 bases. This CDR3 reads CASSLQDRELFF. DNA of the CDR3: TGTGCCAGTAGTCTCCAGGACAGGGAGCTGTTTTTT. Full variable domain (missing parts from reference TRBV19 and TRBJ2-2): DGGITQSPKYLFRKEGQNVTLSCEQNLNHDAMYWYRQDPGQGLRLIYYSQIVNDFQKGDIAEGYSVSREKKESFPLTVTSAQKNPTAFYLCASSLQDRELFFGEGSRLTVL.

A word on this clonotype: A much more abundant neighbour one base away suggests this may be a read error. V usage is TRBV4-1 and J usage is TRBJ2-1; 8 positions agree with TRBD2. The CDR3 totals 17 residues. From germline, CDR1 is MGHRA and CDR2 YSYEKL. The CDR3 is CASSQPVGREAPNGQFF. As DNA, the CDR3 is TGCGCCAGCAGCCAGCCTGTGGGGCGGGAGGCCCCCAATGGGCAGTTCTTC.